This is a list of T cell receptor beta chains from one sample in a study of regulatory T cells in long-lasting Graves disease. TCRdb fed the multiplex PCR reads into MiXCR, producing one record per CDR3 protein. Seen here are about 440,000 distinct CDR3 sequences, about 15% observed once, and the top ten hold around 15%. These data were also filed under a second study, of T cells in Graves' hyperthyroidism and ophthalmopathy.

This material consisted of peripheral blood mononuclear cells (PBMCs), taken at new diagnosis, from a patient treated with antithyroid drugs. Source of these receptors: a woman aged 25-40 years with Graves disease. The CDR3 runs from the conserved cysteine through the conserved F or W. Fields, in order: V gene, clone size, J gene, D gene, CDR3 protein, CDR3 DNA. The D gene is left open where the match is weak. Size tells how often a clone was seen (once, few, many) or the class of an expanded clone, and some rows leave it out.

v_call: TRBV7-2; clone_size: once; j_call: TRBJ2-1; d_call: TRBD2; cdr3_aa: CASSRGLAGGPSNGNEQFF; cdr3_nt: TGTGCCAGCAGCCGAGGACTAGCGGGAGGACCCTCAAATGGGAATGAGCAGTTCTTC
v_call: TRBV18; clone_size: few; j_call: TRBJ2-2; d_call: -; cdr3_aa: CASSSRQVNTGELFF; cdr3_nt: TGTGCCAGCTCATCCCGACAGGTGAACACCGGGGAGCTGTTTTTT
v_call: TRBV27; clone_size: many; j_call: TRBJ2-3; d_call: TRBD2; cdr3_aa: CASSLFLGGPGADTQYF; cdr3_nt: TGTGCCAGCAGTTTATTCTTGGGAGGGCCTGGGGCAGATACGCAGTATTTT
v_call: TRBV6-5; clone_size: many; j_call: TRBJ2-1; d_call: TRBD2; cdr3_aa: CASSLQAGGGNEQFF; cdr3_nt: TGTGCCAGCAGTTTACAAGCGGGAGGGGGTAATGAGCAGTTCTTC
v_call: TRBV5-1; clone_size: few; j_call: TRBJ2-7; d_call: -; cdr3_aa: CASSYETELYEQYF; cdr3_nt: TGCGCCAGCAGCTATGAGACAGAATTATACGAGCAGTACTTC
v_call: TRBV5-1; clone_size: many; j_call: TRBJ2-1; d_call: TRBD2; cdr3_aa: CASSSTTTSGRNEQFF; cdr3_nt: TGCGCCAGCAGCTCGACCACGACTAGCGGGAGGAATGAGCAGTTCTTC
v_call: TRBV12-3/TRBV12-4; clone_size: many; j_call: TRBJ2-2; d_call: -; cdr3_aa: CASSLGRELFF; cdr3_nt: TGTGCCAGCAGTTTAGGGCGGGAGCTGTTTTTT
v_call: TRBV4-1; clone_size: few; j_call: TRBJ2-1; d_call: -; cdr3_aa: CASSQAASSYNEQFF; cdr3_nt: TGCGCCAGCAGCCAAGCCGCAAGCTCCTACAATGAGCAGTTCTTC
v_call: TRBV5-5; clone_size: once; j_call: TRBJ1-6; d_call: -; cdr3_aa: CASSSSTRRVGSPLHF; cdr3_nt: TGTGCCAGCAGCTCGAGCACTCGGCGGGTAGGATCACCCCTCCACTTT
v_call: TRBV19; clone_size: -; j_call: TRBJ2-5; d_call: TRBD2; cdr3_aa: CASSSGGTSGRAGETQYF; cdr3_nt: TGTGCCAGTAGTTCGGGAGGGACTAGCGGGAGGGCCGGGGAGACCCAGTACTTC
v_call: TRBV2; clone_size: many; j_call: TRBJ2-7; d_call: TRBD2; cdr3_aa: CASRGLVLTYEQYF; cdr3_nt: TGTGCCAGCAGGGGACTAGTTCTTACCTACGAGCAGTACTTC
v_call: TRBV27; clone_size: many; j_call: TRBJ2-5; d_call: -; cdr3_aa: CASSLRGTQYF; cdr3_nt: TGTGCCAGCAGTTTGAGGGGGACCCAGTACTTC
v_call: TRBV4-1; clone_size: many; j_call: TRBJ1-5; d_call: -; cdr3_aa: CASSTHRDRQPQHF; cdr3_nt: TGCGCCAGCAGCACACACAGGGATAGACAGCCCCAGCATTTT
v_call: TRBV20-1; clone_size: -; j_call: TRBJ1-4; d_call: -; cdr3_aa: CSARDPGGKSDEKLFF; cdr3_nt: TGCAGTGCTAGAGATCCGGGCGGGAAGTCGGATGAAAAACTGTTTTTT
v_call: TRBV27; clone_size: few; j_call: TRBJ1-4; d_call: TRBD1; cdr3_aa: CASSPGTGYNEKLFF; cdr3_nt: TGTGCCAGCAGTCCAGGGACAGGTTATAATGAAAAACTGTTTTTT
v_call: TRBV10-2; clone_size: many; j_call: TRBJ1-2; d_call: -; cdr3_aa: CASSESGAHINYGYTF; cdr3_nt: TGCGCCAGCAGTGAGTCAGGGGCCCACATTAACTATGGCTACACCTTC
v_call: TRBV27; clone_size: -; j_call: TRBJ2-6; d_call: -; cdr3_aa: CASSPRVSGANVLTF; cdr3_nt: TGTGCCAGCAGTCCCCGAGTCTCTGGGGCCAACGTCCTGACTTTC
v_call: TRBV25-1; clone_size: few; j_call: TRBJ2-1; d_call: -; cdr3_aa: CASREMASSYNEQFF; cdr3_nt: TGTGCCAGCAGGGAAATGGCGTCCTCCTACAATGAGCAGTTCTTC
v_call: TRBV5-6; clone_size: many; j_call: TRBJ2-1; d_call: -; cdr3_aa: CASSLGDPGYEQFF; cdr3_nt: TGTGCCAGCAGCTTAGGCGATCCAGGCTATGAGCAGTTCTTC
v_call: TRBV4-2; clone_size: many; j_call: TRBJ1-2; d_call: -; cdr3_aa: CASSWEGKGDYGYTF; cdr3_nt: TGTGCCAGCAGCTGGGAGGGCAAGGGAGACTATGGCTACACCTTC
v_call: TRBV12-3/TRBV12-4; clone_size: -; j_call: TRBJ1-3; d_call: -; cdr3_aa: CASSSPGGVGNTIYF; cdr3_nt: TGTGCCAGCAGTTCCCCGGGGGGGGTCGGAAACACCATATATTTT
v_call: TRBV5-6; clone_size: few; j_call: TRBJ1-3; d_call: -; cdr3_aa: CASSLARFVGNTIYF; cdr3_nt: TGTGCCAGCAGCTTGGCAAGGTTCGTCGGAAACACCATATATTTT
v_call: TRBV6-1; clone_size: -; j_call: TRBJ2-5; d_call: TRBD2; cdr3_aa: CASRETRLAGEETQYF; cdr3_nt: TGTGCCAGCAGAGAGACCCGACTAGCGGGAGAAGAGACCCAGTACTTC
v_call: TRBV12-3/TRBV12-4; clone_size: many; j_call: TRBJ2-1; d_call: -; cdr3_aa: CASSLALGLNEQFF; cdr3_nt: TGTGCCAGCAGTTTAGCGTTAGGTCTAAATGAGCAGTTCTTC
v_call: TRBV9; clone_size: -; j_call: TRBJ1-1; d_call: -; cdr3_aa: CASSPRQMNTEAFF; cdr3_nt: TGTGCCAGCAGCCCGCGACAGATGAACACTGAAGCTTTCTTT
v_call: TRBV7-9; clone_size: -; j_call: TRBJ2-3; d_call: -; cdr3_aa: CASSPLAGTDTQYF; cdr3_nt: TGTGCCAGCAGCCCTTTAGCGGGCACAGATACGCAGTATTTT
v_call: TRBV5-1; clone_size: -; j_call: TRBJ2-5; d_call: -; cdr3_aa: CASSLDRRDETQYF; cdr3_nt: TGCGCCAGCAGCTTGGACCGCAGGGACGAGACCCAGTACTTC
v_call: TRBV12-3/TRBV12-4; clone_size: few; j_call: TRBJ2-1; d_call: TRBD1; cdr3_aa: CASSLGQGASVEQFF; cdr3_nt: TGTGCCAGCAGCCTTGGACAGGGGGCTTCGGTTGAGCAGTTCTTC
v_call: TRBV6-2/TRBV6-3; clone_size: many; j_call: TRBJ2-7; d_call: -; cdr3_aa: CASSEIGGGDGPYEQYF; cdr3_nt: TGTGCCAGCAGTGAAATTGGTGGGGGAGACGGGCCCTACGAGCAGTACTTC
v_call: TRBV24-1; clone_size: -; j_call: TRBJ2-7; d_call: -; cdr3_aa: CATSDLNDEQYF; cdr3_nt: TGTGCCACCAGTGATTTAAACGACGAGCAGTACTTC
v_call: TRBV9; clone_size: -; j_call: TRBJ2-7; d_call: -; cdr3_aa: CASSVADSSYEQYF; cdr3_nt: TGTGCCAGCAGCGTAGCTGACAGTTCCTACGAGCAGTACTTC
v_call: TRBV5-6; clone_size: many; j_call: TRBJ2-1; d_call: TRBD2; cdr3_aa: CASSPPNRDYDNEQFF; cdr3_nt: TGTGCCAGCAGCCCACCGAACCGGGACTATGATAATGAGCAGTTCTTC
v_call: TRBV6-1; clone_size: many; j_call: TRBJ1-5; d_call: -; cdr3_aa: CASSPYRNQPQHF; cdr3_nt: TGTGCCAGCAGCCCTTACCGAAATCAGCCCCAGCATTTT
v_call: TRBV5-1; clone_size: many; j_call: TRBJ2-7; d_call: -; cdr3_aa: CASSLGLNPYEQYF; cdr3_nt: TGCGCCAGCAGCTTAGGGCTGAACCCCTACGAGCAGTACTTC
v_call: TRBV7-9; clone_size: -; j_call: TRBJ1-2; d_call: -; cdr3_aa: CASSSSAANYGYTF; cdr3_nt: TGTGCCAGCAGCTCTAGTGCAGCTAACTATGGCTACACCTTC
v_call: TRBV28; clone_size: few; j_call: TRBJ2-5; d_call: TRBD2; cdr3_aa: CASRRSGKETQYF; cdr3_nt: TGTGCCAGCAGACGTAGCGGGAAAGAGACCCAGTACTTC
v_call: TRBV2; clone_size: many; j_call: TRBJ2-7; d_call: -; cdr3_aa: CASTRQEYYEQYF; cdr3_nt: TGTGCCAGCACACGACAGGAATACTACGAGCAGTACTTC
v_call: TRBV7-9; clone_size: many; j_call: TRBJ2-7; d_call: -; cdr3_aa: CASSLAGSNEQYF; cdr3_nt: TGTGCCAGCAGCTTAGCGGGATCCAACGAGCAGTACTTC
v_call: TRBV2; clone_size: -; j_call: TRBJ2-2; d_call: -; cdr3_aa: CASRPRQTGELFF; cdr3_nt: TGTGCCAGCAGACCGAGACAGACCGGGGAGCTGTTTTTT
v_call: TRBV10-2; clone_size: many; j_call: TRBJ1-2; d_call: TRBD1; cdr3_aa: CASSEDRGRANYGYTF; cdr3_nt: TGCGCCAGCAGTGAGGACAGGGGGCGAGCTAACTATGGCTACACCTTC
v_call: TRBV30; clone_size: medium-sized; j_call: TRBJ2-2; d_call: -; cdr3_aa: CAWSTGDTGELFF; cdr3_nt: TGTGCCTGGAGTACTGGGGACACCGGGGAGCTGTTTTTT
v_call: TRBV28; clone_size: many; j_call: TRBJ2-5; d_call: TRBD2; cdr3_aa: CASTLPGLAGGQETQYF; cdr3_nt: TGTGCCAGCACCCTCCCAGGACTAGCGGGAGGGCAAGAGACCCAGTACTTC